This T cell receptor beta chain was recovered during a study of blood T cell repertoires in COVID-19. Study as a whole: Whether acute or convalescent, the COVID-19 samples came from the United States, Italy and Spain. T cells, B-cell-depleted T cells, or PBMCs supplied cDNA or gDNA.

Losses at the gene ends were 5 bases for V and 8 bases for J; bases not matched to a gene: 9. This CDR3 has 15 residues. The V gene's germline CDR1 is SGHTA and CDR2 FQGNSA. Original processing notes: By means of reference gene primer amplification, nucleated cell counts were estimated. This table comes from immunoSEQ multiplex PCR, and its TCRdb copy is limited to in-frame clones, with some not included. The DNA gave D and trimming, while V, J and clone size come from that table. Of nearly 300,000 clones detected, over 85% appear once; the ten largest clones hold under 3.5%. Individuals aged roughly 18 to 100 years were recruited from 24 US areas.

Source material: PBMCs or T cells enriched from blood (not recorded which). The chain has TRBV7-2 and TRBJ1-6; the match to TRBD1 covers 7 bases. The origin of this receptor is a woman aged 50 to 60 who had been exposed to COVID-19. The DNA of the CDR3 is TGTGCCAGCAGCCCAAGACAGGGCTACGATTCACCCCTCCACTTT. Its translation is CASSPRQGYDSPLHF.